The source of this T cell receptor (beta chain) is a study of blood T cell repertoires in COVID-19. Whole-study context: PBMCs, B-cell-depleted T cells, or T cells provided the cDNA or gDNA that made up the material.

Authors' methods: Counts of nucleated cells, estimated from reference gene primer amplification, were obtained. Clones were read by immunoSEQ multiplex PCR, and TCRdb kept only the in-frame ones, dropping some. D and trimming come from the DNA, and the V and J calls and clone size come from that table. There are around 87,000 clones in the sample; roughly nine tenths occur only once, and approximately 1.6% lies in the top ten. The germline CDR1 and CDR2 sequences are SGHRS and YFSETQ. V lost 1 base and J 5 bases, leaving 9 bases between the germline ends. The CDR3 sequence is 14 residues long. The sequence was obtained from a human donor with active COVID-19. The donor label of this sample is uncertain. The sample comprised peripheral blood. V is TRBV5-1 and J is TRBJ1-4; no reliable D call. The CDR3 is CASSLSQTNEKLFF. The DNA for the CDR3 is TGCGCCAGCAGCTTGTCTCAGACAAATGAAAAACTGTTTTTT.